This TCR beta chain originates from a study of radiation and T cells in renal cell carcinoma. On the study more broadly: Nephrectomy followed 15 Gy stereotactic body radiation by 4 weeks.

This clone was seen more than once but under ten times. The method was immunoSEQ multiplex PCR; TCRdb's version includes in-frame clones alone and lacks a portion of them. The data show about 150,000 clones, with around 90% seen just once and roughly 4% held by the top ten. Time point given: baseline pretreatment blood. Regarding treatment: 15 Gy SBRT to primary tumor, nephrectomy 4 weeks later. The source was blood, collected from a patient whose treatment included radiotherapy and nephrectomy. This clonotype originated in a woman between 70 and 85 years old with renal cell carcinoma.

CDR3 region: CASRGQYSNQPQHF. The CDR3 region has the DNA TGTGCCAGCAGGGGACAGTATAGCAATCAGCCCCAGCATTTT. This chain uses TRBV27 with TRBJ1-5; 7 bases fit TRBD1. The CDR3 is 14 residues long. Germline V gene data show CDR1 as MNHEY and CDR2 as SMNVEV (reference sequence). J lost 0 bases, V lost 6 bases, and 2 bases had no gene match.